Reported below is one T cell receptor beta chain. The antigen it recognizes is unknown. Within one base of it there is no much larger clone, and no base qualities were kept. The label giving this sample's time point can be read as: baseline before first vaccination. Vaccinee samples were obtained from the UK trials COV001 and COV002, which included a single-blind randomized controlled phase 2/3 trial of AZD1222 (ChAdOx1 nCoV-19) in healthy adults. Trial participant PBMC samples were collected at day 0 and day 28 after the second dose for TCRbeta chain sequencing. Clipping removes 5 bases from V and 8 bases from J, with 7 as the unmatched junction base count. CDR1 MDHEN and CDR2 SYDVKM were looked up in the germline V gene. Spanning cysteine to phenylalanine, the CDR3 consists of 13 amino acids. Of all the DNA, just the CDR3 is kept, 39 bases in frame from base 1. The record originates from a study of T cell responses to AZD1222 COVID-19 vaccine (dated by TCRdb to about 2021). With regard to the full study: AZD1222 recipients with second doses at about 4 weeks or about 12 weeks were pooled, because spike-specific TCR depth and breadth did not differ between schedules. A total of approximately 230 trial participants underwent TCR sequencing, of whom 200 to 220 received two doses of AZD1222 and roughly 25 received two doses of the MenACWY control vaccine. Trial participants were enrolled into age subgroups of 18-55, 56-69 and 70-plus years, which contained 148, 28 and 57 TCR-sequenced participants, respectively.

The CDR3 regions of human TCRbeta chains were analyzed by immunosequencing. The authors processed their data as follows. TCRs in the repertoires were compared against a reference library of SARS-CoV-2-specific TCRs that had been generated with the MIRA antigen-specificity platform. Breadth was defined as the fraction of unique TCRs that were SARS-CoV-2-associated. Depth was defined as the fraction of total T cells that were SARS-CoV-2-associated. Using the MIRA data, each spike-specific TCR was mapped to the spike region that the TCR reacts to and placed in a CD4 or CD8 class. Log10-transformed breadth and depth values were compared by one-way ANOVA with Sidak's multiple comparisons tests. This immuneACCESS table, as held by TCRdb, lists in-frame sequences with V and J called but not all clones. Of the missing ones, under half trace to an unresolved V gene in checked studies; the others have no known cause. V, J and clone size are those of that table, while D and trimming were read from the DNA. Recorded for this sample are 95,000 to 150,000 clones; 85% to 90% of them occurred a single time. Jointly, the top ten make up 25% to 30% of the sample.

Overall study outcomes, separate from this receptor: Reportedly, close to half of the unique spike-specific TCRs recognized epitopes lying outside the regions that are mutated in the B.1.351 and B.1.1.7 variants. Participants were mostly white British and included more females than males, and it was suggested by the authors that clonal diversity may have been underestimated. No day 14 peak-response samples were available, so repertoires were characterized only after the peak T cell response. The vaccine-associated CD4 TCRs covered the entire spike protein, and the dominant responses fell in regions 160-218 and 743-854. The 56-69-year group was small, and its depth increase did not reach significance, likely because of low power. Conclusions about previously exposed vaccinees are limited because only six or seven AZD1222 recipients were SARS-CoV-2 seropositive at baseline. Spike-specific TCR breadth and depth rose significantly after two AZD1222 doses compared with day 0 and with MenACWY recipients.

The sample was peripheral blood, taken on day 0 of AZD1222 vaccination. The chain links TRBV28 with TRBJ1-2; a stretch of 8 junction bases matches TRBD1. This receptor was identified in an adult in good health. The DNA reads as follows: TGTGCCAGCAGTCCTACAGGGGGAGGAGGCTACACCTTC. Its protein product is CASSPTGGGGYTF.